This T cell receptor (beta chain) was recovered during a study of blood T cell repertoires in COVID-19. Study overall: In each case, the material was cDNA or gDNA derived from T cells, B-cell-depleted T cells, or PBMCs.

Produced via immunoSEQ multiplex PCR; TCRdb's table is partial and in-frame only. The sample records about 200,000 clones, about four fifths being singletons. Trimming at V came to 6 bases and at J to 4 bases, leaving 8 bases not matched to a gene. CDR3 size: 15 residues. Germline CDR1 ENHRY, CDR2 SYGVKD. The source of this sequence is a woman between 50 and 59 years old with acute or convalescent COVID-19. This rearrangement joins TRBV10-3 to TRBJ2-3, with TRBD1 matching over 9 bases. The sample comprised peripheral blood. CDR3 sequence reads: CAISPGTGTPDTQYF. As DNA, the CDR3 is TGTGCCATCAGCCCCGGGACAGGGACCCCAGATACGCAGTATTTT.